Shown below are 27 T cell receptor beta chains from a single sample sequenced in a study of T cell responses to AZD1222 COVID-19 vaccine. Repertoires were generated with immunoSEQ multiplex PCR, while TCRdb's copy carries only in-frame clones and drops some. The sample includes nearly 110,000 clones, 85% to 90% of them seen just once. The source material was peripheral blood, sampled on day 0 of AZD1222 vaccination. The receptors stem from an adult in good health.

Notes on this clone: This same CDR3 is encoded by further DNA sequences in the sample. The chain uses TRBV18 and TRBJ2-3; TRBD1 might be the D (5 bases). The CDR3 is 15 amino acids. Germline V gene data show CDR1 as KGHSH and CDR2 as LQKENI. Trimming stripped 3 bases from V and 0 bases from J, with 10 bases between. CDR3: CASSPQGTSTDTQYF. CDR3 nucleotides: TGTGCCAGCTCACCTCAGGGCACTAGCACAGATACGCAGTATTTT.

The rearrangement joins TRBV6-1 to TRBJ1-5, with TRBD1 as a possible D gene (5 bases). Trimming took 2 bases from V and 4 from J, leaving 9 bases between them. Germline V gives CDR1 MNHNS, CDR2 SASEGT. The CDR3 consists of 14 residues. CDR3 protein: CASSEKPGNQPQHF. In DNA form, the CDR3 reads TGTGCCAGCAGTGAAAAGCCAGGGAATCAGCCCCAGCATTTT.

As to this clone: Additional DNA sequences in this sample encode the identical CDR3. This chain joins TRBV5-1 and TRBJ1-1; D call uncertain. V dropped 0 bases and J dropped 1 base, with 7 bases sitting between them. Germline V gives CDR1 SGHRS, CDR2 YFSETQ. The CDR3 totals 14 residues. CDR3 coding DNA: TGCGCCAGCAGCTTGGGTGGCGGGAACACTGAAGCTTTCTTT. Encoded protein: CASSLGGGNTEAFF.

The gene calls are TRBV7-2 and TRBJ2-1, with TRBD2 identical over 8 bases. CDR3 length: 16 amino acids. Trimming cost V 1 base and J 7 bases; bases outside gene matches: 9. Germline CDR1 and CDR2: SGHTA and FQGNSA. The CDR3: CASSLVAGGGWNEQFF. CDR3 nucleotide sequence: TGTGCCAGCAGCTTAGTGGCGGGAGGTGGGTGGAATGAGCAGTTCTTC.

The sample holds one count of this clone. The chain uses TRBV5-4 and TRBJ1-2; 11 nucleotides agree with TRBD1. The trim removed 4 bases at V and 7 bases at J, leaving 9 bases unmatched. CDR3 length: 15 amino acids. Per the germline V gene, CDR1 is SGHNT and CDR2 is YYREEE (reference sequence). The CDR3 spells CASSLWTGGGGGYTF. The CDR3 region has the DNA TGTGCCAGCAGCCTTTGGACAGGGGGCGGGGGTGGCTACACCTTC. Full variable domain (missing parts from reference TRBV5-4 and TRBJ1-2): ETGVTQSPTHLIKTRGQQVTLRCSSQSGHNTVSWYQQALGQGPQFIFQYYREEENGRGNFPPRFSGLQFPNYSSELNVNALELDDSALYLCASSLWTGGGGGYTFGSGTRLTVV.

V is TRBV5-1 and J is TRBJ1-1; 7 nucleotides align to TRBD1. CDR3 length equals 14 residues. Germline CDR1 and CDR2: SGHRS and YFSETQ. With 4 bases clipped from V and 0 bases from J, the junction kept 3 bases outside the gene matches. In DNA form, the CDR3 reads TGCGCCAGCAGCGAGGGACAGCTGAACACTGAAGCTTTCTTT. The encoded protein is CASSEGQLNTEAFF.

The rearrangement joins TRBV5-4 to TRBJ2-3, with 8 bases fitting TRBD1. This CDR3 contains 17 residues. V lost 1 base to trimming and J lost 2 bases; unmatched junction nucleotides: 9. Germline V lookup: CDR1 SGHNT, CDR2 YYREEE (reference sequence). The CDR3: CASSLSGGGGPTDTQYF. CDR3 DNA: TGTGCCAGCAGCTTGTCAGGGGGCGGTGGTCCCACAGATACGCAGTATTTT.

The chain joins TRBV2 to TRBJ2-7; D unclear. Germline V gives CDR1 SNHLY, CDR2 FYNNEI. The CDR3 sequence is 12 residues long. The V end lost 2 bases, the J end lost 6 bases, and 8 bases lay between the germline ends. CDR3: CASSESRSEQYF. The CDR3, as DNA: TGTGCCAGCAGTGAATCTAGAAGCGAGCAGTACTTC.

This chain uses TRBV28 with TRBJ1-1; no clear D gene. Deletions cut 4 bases from V and 7 bases from J, with 13 bases between. CDR3 length: 13 amino acids. In germline, CDR1 is MDHEN, CDR2 SYDVKM. The CDR3 reads CASSWRRFGEAFF. The CDR3 DNA reads as TGTGCCAGCAGTTGGCGTCGATTTGGTGAAGCTTTCTTT.

The chain couples TRBV10-3 to TRBJ2-7; 7 positions match TRBD2. This CDR3 has 14 residues. V was pared by 7 bases and J by 7 bases, with 13 bases of the junction left unmatched. The germline V gene encodes CDR1 ENHRY and CDR2 SYGVKD. CDR3 sequence (DNA): TGTGCCATCAAGGGAGGGCCGCCGGGAGGAGAGCAGTACTTC. Its translation is CAIKGGPPGGEQYF.

The V gene is TRBV11-3, the J gene TRBJ1-1, with D maybe TRBD1 (5 bases). CDR3 length equals 14 residues. V lost 5 bases to trimming and J lost 5 bases, with 15 bases between them. The germline V gene encodes CDR1 SGHNT and CDR2 YENEEA. Here the CDR3 DNA reads TGTGCCAGCAGCGGTAGGGACCCGAGGACTGAAGCTTTCTTT. Translation: CASSGRDPRTEAFF. Full variable domain (outside the CDR3, taken from reference TRBV11-3 and TRBJ1-1): EAGVVQSPRYKIIEKKQPVAFWCNPISGHNTLYWYLQNLGQGPELLIRYENEEAVDDSQLPKDRFSAERLKGVDSTLKIQPAELGDSAVYLCASSGRDPRTEAFFGQGTRLTVV.

The rearrangement joins TRBV30 to TRBJ2-7; 8 bases match TRBD2. V was pared by 8 bases and J by 0 bases, with 3 bases of the junction left unmatched. The CDR3 totals 12 residues. Germline V gene sequence: CDR1 GTSNPN, CDR2 SVGIG (reference sequence). The CDR3 nucleotides read TGTGCCAGTAGCGGGAACTCCTACGAGCAGTACTTC. Residues: CASSGNSYEQYF. The full variable domain, its missing parts supplied by reference TRBV30 and TRBJ2-7, is SQTIHQWPATLVQPVGSPLSLECTVEGTSNPNLYWYRQAAGRGLQLLFYSVGIGQISSEVPQNLSASRPQDRQFILSSKKLLLSDSGFYLCASSGNSYEQYFGPGTRLTVT.

The V call is TRBV3-1 (or the pseudogene TRBV3-2), the J call TRBJ2-4; D tentatively fits TRBD1 or TRBD2 (5 bases each). This CDR3 is built from 12 residues. Per the germline V gene, CDR1 is LGHDT and CDR2 is YNNKEL (reference sequence). The V and J ends lost 4 bases and 9 bases respectively, with 10 bases between them. CDR3 DNA sequence: TGTGCCAGCAGCCTCTGGGGGACCATTCAGTACTTC. Protein: CASSLWGTIQYF.

The V gene is TRBV2, the J gene TRBJ2-7, with unresolved D. This CDR3 comprises 12 residues. V lost 3 bases to trimming and J lost 7 bases, with 10 bases between them. Germline CDR1 and CDR2: SNHLY and FYNNEI. The CDR3 coding sequence is TGTGCCAGCAGTGAGGGCCCTACGGAGCAGTACTTC. It is translated as CASSEGPTEQYF.

This chain connects TRBV5-1 to TRBJ2-7; D possibly uses TRBD1 or TRBD2 (5 bases each). Looked up from germline, CDR1 is SGHRS and CDR2 is YFSETQ. V lost 5 bases to trimming and J lost 2 bases, with 8 bases between them. The CDR3 is 12 residues long. The CDR3 sequence: CASREGTYEQYF. The DNA of the CDR3 is TGCGCCAGCAGAGAGGGGACCTACGAGCAGTACTTC.

The chain is built from TRBV5-5 and TRBJ2-7; D may be TRBD1 (5 bases). The CDR3 consists of 14 residues. The ends were cut back, 4 bases at V and 6 bases at J, with 17 bases in the middle. The germline gives CDR1 SGHKS, CDR2 YYEKEE (reference sequence). The CDR3 DNA reads as TGTGCCAGCAGCAGTGGACACGCCCTCGCCGAGCAGTACTTC. This gives the protein CASSSGHALAEQYF. Full variable domain (missing parts from reference TRBV5-5 and TRBJ2-7): DAGVTQSPTHLIKTRGQQVTLRCSPISGHKSVSWYQQVLGQGPQFIFQYYEKEERGRGNFPDRFSARQFPNYSSELNVNALLLGDSALYLCASSSGHALAEQYFGPGTRLTVT.

This chain connects TRBV7-3 to TRBJ2-5; 10 nucleotides line up with TRBD2. There are 16 residues in the CDR3. V shed 3 bases and J 3 bases; nucleotides not matched to a gene: 7. Germline V gene lookup returns CDR1 SGHTA and CDR2 FQGTGA. CDR3 coding DNA: TGTGCCAGCAGCTTGAGGGCTAGCGGGAGAAAAGAGACCCAGTACTTC. Amino acid sequence: CASSLRASGRKETQYF.

V gene TRBV2 combines with J gene TRBJ2-1, with 11 bases that match TRBD2. The CDR3 runs 16 residues. From germline, CDR1 is SNHLY and CDR2 FYNNEI. The trim removed 2 bases at V and 4 bases at J, leaving 4 bases unmatched. Here the CDR3 reads CASSERGTSGYNEQFF. DNA for the CDR3: TGTGCCAGCAGTGAACGAGGGACTAGCGGTTACAATGAGCAGTTCTTC.

The chain uses TRBV28 and TRBJ1-2, with D hard to call. Germline CDR1 MDHEN, CDR2 SYDVKM. The CDR3 is 10 residues long. Trimming removed 5 bases from V and 8 bases from J, with 6 bases in between. As DNA, the CDR3 is TGTGCCAGCAGTCCTCGAGGCTACACCTTC. Protein sequence: CASSPRGYTF.

This clone was found once. The chain has TRBV4-2 and TRBJ1-1, with a tentative D call TRBD1 (6 bases). Germline V gene sequence: CDR1 LGHNA, CDR2 YNFKEQ. Trimming removed 4 bases from V and 2 bases from J, with 20 bases in between. The CDR3 covers 17 residues. The DNA of the CDR3 is TGTGCCAGCAGCCTGGACGGCGGGGGCCGTATTAACACTGAAGCTTTCTTT. Translation gives CASSLDGGGRINTEAFF.

This sequence joins TRBV6-5 and TRBJ1-4; D uncertain. Germline V gene sequence: CDR1 MNHEY, CDR2 SVGAGI. This CDR3 contains 14 residues. The ends were cut back, 6 bases at V and 3 bases at J, with 11 bases in the middle. The CDR3 protein is CASRRTIANEKLFF. DNA of the CDR3: TGTGCCAGCAGACGGACGATCGCTAATGAAAAACTGTTTTTT.

The J gene is TRBJ1-2, the V gene TRBV9; D not certain. The CDR3 is made up of 15 amino acids. Germline V gene sequence: CDR1 SGDLS, CDR2 YYNGEE. V lost 3 bases to trimming and J lost 3 bases, with 15 bases between them. The CDR3 DNA sequence: TGTGCCAGCAGCGCATCGAGCGATTTCGACTATGGCTACACCTTC. Amino acids: CASSASSDFDYGYTF.

This sequence joins TRBV29-1 and TRBJ2-5; TRBD1 matches at 10 bases. CDR1 is SQVTM, CDR2 ANQGSEA, per germline. The CDR3 is made up of 14 amino acids. Trimming removed 6 bases from V and 5 bases from J; junction bases left unmatched: 9. This CDR3 reads CSVDRDRGRETQYF. The CDR3 coding sequence is TGCAGCGTGGACCGGGACAGGGGTCGGGAGACCCAGTACTTC.

V and J are TRBV18 and TRBJ1-1; tentative D call: TRBD1 (5 bases). Germline CDR1 is KGHSH and CDR2 is LQKENI. The V gene lost 8 bases and the J gene lost 2 bases, with 12 bases spanning the gap. CDR3 length equals 13 residues. The CDR3 loop is CASEGDSNTEAFF. DNA for the CDR3: TGTGCCAGCGAAGGGGATTCCAACACTGAAGCTTTCTTT. The full variable domain, rest sourced from reference TRBV18 and TRBJ1-1, is NAGVMQNPRHLVRRRGQEARLRCSPMKGHSHVYWYRQLPEEGLKFMVYLQKENIIDESGMPKERFSAEFPKEGPSILRIQQVVRGDSAAYFCASEGDSNTEAFFGQGTRLTVV.

V usage is TRBV7-9 and J usage is TRBJ1-1, with TRBD1 matching over 9 bases. The CDR3 consists of 12 residues. Germline CDR1 reads SEHNR; CDR2 reads FQNEAQ (reference sequence). The J segment lost 10 bases and the V segment lost 2 bases, leaving 2 bases of the junction unmatched. CDR3 DNA: TGTGCCAGCAGCTTAACGGACAGGGGAGCTTTCTTT. Translated, it gives CASSLTDRGAFF.

CDR3 loop: CASRGFYEQYF. In nucleotides, the CDR3 is TGTGCCAGCAGGGGTTTCTACGAGCAGTACTTC. The V call is TRBV28, the J call TRBJ2-7; D call uncertain. Trimming cost V 6 bases and J 3 bases, with 6 bases left between them. The CDR3 extends over 11 amino acids. CDR1 and CDR2 (germline): MDHEN, SYDVKM.

CDR3 in DNA: TGTGCCAGCGCTTCGGGGGGAGTGGACACCGGGGAGCTGTTTTTT. This translates into CASASGGVDTGELFF. The chain carries TRBV2 and TRBJ2-2, with TRBD2 identical over 7 bases. V was clipped by 8 bases and J by 3 bases; unmatched bases: 9. Germline-derived CDR1 and CDR2 are SNHLY and FYNNEI. The CDR3 is 15 residues long.